Listed here is a single TCR beta chain. The sample comes from a study of blood T cell repertoires in COVID-19. Study-level information: Collection of acute and convalescent COVID-19 samples took place in the United States, Italy and Spain. Nucleic acid was either cDNA or gDNA, and it came from T cells, B-cell-depleted T cells, or PBMCs.

Original handling: The assay estimated nucleated cells by amplifying reference gene primers. Using immunoSEQ multiplex PCR, the repertoire was profiled, and TCRdb retains in-frame clones only, with some absent. The D gene and trimming were derived from the DNA, and the V and J assignments and clone size from that table. The repertoire has some 120,000 clones, just under 85% of them found once; the top ten carry about 16%. CDR3 size: 15 residues. Per the germline V gene, CDR1 is SGHAT and CDR2 is FQNNGV. With 4 bases removed from V and 14 bases from J, the gap between germline ends came to 25 bases. This chain connects TRBV11-2 to TRBJ2-3, with D possibly matching TRBD1 (5 bases). Specimen: peripheral blood. This TCR derives from a woman aged 45-60 years with acute or convalescent COVID-19. The CDR3: CASSSLHRTPESRYF. Written as DNA, the CDR3 is TGTGCCAGCAGCTCCTTACACCGGACACCCGAGTCGCGGTATTTT.